These T cell receptor beta chains were read from a single sample in a study of blood T cell repertoires in COVID-19. Only in-frame clones appear in the TCRdb table, and some are missing; sequencing was by immunoSEQ multiplex PCR. The top ten clones hold roughly 5% of a sample with 250,000 to 350,000 clones, approximately 89% of them seen once. Sequenced input: PBMCs or T cells enriched from blood (not recorded which). The receptor set was obtained from a woman in her twenties or thirties who had recovered from COVID-19. Each CDR3 is given with its conserved first and last residue. The order of the fields is V gene, J gene, CDR3 protein.

v_gene: TRBV7-8
j_gene: TRBJ1-6
CDR3aa: CASSPGSDHYNSPLHF

v_gene: TRBV18
j_gene: TRBJ1-2
CDR3aa: CASSPQGAGRVRSYGYTF

v_gene: TRBV3-1/TRBV3-2
j_gene: TRBJ1-1
CDR3aa: CASSHTGEWTEAFF

v_gene: TRBV29-1
j_gene: TRBJ2-3
CDR3aa: CSVEGRALDTQYF

v_gene: TRBV6-5
j_gene: TRBJ1-5
CDR3aa: CASSWAGNQPQHF

v_gene: TRBV6-5
j_gene: TRBJ2-6
CDR3aa: CASRLQGANVLTF

v_gene: TRBV18
j_gene: TRBJ1-3
CDR3aa: CASSRTGDSYYSGNTIYF

v_gene: TRBV13
j_gene: TRBJ2-7
CDR3aa: CASSLEGTYEQYF

v_gene: TRBV28
j_gene: TRBJ1-1
CDR3aa: CASSLSRGGTEAFF

v_gene: TRBV24-1
j_gene: TRBJ1-1
CDR3aa: CATSEELLNGTEAFF

v_gene: TRBV5-8
j_gene: TRBJ2-2
CDR3aa: CASSFLGVNTGELFF

v_gene: TRBV9
j_gene: TRBJ1-2
CDR3aa: CASTRAIGAGDGYTF

v_gene: TRBV5-1
j_gene: TRBJ1-6
CDR3aa: CASREDSANSPLHF

v_gene: TRBV30
j_gene: TRBJ1-2
CDR3aa: CAWSVSGGSGYTF

v_gene: TRBV2
j_gene: TRBJ2-5
CDR3aa: CASSSEGGQTQYF

v_gene: TRBV5-1
j_gene: TRBJ1-6
CDR3aa: CASSPTGINSPLHF

v_gene: TRBV5-5
j_gene: TRBJ1-2
CDR3aa: CASSWGERSNYGYTF

v_gene: TRBV14
j_gene: TRBJ2-7
CDR3aa: CASSQVSLDEQYF

v_gene: TRBV10-3
j_gene: TRBJ2-2
CDR3aa: CAISFTGTRSGELFF

v_gene: TRBV7-9
j_gene: TRBJ2-7
CDR3aa: CASSLGAAMRQYEQYF

v_gene: TRBV28
j_gene: TRBJ1-2
CDR3aa: CASSTGNYGYTF

v_gene: TRBV20-1
j_gene: TRBJ2-1
CDR3aa: CSASSGGAVLGNEQFF

v_gene: TRBV5-1
j_gene: TRBJ2-1
CDR3aa: CASSPRRQSSYNEQFF

v_gene: TRBV3-1/TRBV3-2
j_gene: TRBJ2-7
CDR3aa: CASSQPGQGYYEQYF

v_gene: TRBV5-6
j_gene: TRBJ2-2
CDR3aa: CASSRGTGELFF